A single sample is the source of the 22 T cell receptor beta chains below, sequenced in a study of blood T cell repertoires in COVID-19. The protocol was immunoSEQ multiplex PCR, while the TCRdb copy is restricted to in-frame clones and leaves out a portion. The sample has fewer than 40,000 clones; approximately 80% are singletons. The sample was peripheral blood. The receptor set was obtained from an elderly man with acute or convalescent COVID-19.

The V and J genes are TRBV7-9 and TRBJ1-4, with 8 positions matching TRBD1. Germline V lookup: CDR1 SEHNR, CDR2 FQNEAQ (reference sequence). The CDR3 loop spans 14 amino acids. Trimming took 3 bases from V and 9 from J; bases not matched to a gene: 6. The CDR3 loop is CASSFLGQGQKLFF. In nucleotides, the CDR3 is TGTGCCAGCAGCTTCCTTGGACAGGGACAAAAACTGTTTTTT.

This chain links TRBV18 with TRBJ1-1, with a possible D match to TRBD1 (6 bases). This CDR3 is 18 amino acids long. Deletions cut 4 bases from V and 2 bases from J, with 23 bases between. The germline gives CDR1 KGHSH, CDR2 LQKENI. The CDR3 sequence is CASSRSTNYGQINTEAFF. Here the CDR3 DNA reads TGTGCCAGCTCACGATCAACGAATTACGGACAGATTAACACTGAAGCTTTCTTT.

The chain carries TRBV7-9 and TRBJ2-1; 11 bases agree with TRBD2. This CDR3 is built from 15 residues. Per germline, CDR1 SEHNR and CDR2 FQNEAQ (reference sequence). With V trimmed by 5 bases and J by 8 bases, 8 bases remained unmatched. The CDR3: CASSPSGRIFDEQFF. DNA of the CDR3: TGTGCCAGCAGCCCTAGCGGGAGGATCTTCGATGAGCAGTTCTTC.

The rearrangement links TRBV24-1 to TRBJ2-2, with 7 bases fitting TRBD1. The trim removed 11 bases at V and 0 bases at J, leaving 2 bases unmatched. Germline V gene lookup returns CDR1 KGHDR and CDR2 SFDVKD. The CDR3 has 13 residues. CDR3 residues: CAIGTANTGELFF. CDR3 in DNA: TGTGCCATCGGGACAGCGAACACCGGGGAGCTGTTTTTT.

CDR3 nucleotide sequence: TGTGCCAGCTCTCAGGACAGTAATAATTCACCCCTCCACTTT. Translated, it gives CASSQDSNNSPLHF. The chain employs TRBV18 and TRBJ1-6, with a possible D match to TRBD1 (6 bases). From germline, CDR1 is KGHSH and CDR2 LQKENI. This CDR3 is 14 amino acids long. The V gene lost 6 bases and the J gene lost 5 bases, with 11 bases spanning the gap.

The DNA of the CDR3 is TGTGCCAGCGGGCTGGGAGCAACTAATGAAAAACTGTTTTTT. This sequence encodes CASGLGATNEKLFF. V is TRBV30 and J is TRBJ1-4; D not certain. Germline CDR1 and CDR2: GTSNPN and SVGIG (reference sequence). CDR3 length: 14 residues. V lost 8 bases to trimming and J lost 0 bases, with 13 bases between them.

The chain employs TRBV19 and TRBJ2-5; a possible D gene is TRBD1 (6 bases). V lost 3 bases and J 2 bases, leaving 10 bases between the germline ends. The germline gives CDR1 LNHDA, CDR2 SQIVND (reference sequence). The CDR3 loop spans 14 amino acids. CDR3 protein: CASSIGGSQETQYF. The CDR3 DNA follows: TGTGCCAGTAGTATTGGGGGCTCGCAAGAGACCCAGTACTTC.

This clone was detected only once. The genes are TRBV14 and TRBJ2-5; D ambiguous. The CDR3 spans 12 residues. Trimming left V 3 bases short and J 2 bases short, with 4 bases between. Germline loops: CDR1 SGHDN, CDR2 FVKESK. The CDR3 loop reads CASSHTQETQYF. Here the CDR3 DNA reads TGTGCCAGCAGCCACACACAAGAGACCCAGTACTTC.

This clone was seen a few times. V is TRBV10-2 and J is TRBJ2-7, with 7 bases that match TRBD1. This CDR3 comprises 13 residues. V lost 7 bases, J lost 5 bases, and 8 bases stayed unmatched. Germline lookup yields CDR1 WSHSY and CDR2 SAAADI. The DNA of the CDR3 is TGCGCCAGCAAAGACAGGGTCCTGAACGAGCAGTACTTC. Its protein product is CASKDRVLNEQYF.

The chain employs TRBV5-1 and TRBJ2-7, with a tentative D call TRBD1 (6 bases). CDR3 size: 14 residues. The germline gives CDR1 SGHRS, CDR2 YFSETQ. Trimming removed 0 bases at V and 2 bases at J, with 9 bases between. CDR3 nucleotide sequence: TGCGCCAGCAGCTTGGACGGACAGACCTACGAGCAGTACTTC. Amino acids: CASSLDGQTYEQYF.

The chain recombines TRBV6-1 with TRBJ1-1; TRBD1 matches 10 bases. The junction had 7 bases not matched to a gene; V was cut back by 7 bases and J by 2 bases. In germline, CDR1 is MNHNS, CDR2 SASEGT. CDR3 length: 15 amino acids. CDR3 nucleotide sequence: TGTGCCAGCATCAAGCGGGACAGGGGAAACACTGAAGCTTTCTTT. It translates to CASIKRDRGNTEAFF.

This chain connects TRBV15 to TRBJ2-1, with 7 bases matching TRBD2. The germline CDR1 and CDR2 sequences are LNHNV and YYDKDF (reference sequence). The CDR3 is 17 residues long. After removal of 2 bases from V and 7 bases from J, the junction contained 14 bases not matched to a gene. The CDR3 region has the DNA TGTGCCACCAGCAGAAGACCCGGACTAGACCTTAGAAATGAGCAGTTCTTC. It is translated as CATSRRPGLDLRNEQFF.

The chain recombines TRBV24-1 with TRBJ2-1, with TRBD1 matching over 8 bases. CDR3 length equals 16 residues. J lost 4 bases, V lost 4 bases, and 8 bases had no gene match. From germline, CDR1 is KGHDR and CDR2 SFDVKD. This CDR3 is CATSDLDRGSYNEQFF. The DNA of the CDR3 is TGTGCCACCAGTGACCTCGACAGGGGATCATACAATGAGCAGTTCTTC.

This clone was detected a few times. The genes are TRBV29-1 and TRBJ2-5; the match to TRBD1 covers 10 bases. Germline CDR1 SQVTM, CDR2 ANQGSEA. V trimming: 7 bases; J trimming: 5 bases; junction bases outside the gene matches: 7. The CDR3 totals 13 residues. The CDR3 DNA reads TGCAGCGGGAGGGACAGGGGTGTGGAGACCCAGTACTTC. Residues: CSGRDRGVETQYF.

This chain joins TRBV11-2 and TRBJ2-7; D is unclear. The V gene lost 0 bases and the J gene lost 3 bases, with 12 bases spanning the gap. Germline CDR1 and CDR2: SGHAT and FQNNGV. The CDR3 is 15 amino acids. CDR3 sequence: CASSLEPGFRYEQYF. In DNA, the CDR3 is TGTGCCAGCAGCTTAGAGCCCGGTTTTCGCTACGAGCAGTACTTC.

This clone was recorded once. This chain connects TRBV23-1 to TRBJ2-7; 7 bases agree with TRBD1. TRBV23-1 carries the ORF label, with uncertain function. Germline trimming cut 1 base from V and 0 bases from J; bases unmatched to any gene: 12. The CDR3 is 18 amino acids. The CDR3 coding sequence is TGCGCCAGCAGTCAATTAGGCTTGGGACAGTCAAGCTCCTACGAGCAGTACTTC. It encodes CASSQLGLGQSSSYEQYF.

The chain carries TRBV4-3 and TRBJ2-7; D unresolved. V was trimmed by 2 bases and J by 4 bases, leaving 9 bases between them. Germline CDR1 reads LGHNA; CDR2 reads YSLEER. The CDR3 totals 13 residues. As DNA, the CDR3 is TGCGCCAGCAGCCAATACACGGAGTACGAGCAGTACTTC. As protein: CASSQYTEYEQYF.

The CDR3 sequence: CASSQITDTQYF. For the CDR3, the DNA is TGTGCCAGCAGCCAAATCACAGATACGCAGTATTTT. The V call is TRBV12-3 or TRBV12-4, the J call TRBJ2-3; D unclear. The CDR3 is 12 amino acids. Trimming stripped 6 bases from V and 2 bases from J, with 6 bases between.

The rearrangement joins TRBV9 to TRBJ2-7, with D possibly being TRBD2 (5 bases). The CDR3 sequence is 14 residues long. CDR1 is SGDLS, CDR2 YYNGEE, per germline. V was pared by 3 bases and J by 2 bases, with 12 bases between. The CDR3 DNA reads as TGTGCCAGCAGCGGAGGGATGGATCCCTACGAGCAGTACTTC. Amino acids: CASSGGMDPYEQYF.

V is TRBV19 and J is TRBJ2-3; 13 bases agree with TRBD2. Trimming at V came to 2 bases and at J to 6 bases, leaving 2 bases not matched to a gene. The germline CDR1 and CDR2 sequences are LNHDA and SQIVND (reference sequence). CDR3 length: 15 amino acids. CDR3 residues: CASSITSGRADTQYF. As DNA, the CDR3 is TGTGCCAGTAGTATAACTAGCGGGAGGGCGGATACGCAGTATTTT.

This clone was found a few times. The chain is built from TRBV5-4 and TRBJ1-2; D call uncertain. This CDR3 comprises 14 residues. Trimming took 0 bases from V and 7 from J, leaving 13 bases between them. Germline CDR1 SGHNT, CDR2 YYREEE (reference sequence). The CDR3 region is CASSLEGVRGGYTF. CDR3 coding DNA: TGTGCCAGCAGCTTGGAGGGAGTTCGTGGTGGCTACACCTTC.

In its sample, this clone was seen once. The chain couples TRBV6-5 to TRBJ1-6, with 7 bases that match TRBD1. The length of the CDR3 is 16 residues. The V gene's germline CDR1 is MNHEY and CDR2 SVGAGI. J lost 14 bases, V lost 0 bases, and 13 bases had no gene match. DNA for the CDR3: TGTGCCAGCAGTTACTCGCGGCCGCCACAGGGGTTCACCCTCCACTTT. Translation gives CASSYSRPPQGFTLHF.